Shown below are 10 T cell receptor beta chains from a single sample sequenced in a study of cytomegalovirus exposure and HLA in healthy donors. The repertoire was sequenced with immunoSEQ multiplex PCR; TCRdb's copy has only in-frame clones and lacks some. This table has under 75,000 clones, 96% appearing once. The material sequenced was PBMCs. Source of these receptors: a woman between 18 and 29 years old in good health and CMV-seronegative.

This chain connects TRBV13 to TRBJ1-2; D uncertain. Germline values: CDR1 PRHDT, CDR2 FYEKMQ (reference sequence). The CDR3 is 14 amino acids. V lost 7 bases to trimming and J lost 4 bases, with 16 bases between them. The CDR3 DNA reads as TGTGCCAGCAACCTGGGCAGCCCGTCCTATGGCTACACCTTC. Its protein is CASNLGSPSYGYTF.

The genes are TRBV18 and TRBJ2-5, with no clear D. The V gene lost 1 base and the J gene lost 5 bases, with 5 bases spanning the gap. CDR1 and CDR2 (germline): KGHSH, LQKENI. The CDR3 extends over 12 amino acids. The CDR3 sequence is CASSPRAETQYF. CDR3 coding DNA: TGTGCCAGCTCACCACGGGCGGAGACCCAGTACTTC.

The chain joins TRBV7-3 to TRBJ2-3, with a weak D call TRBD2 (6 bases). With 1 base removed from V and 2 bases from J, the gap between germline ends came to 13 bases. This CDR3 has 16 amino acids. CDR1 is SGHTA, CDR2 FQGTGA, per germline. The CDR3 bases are TGTGCCAGCAGCTTAATGGTTAGCGGACCCACAGATACGCAGTATTTT. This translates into CASSLMVSGPTDTQYF. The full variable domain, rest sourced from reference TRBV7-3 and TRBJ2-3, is GAGVSQTPSNKVTEKGKYVELRCDPISGHTALYWYRQSLGQGPEFLIYFQGTGAADDSGLPNDRFFAVRPEGSVSTLKIQRTERGDSAVYLCASSLMVSGPTDTQYFGPGTRLTVL.

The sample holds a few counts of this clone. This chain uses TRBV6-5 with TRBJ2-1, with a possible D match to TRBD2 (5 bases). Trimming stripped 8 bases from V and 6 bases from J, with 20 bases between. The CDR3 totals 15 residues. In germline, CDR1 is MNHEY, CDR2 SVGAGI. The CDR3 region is CASQQKGPEGNEQFF. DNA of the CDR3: TGTGCCAGCCAACAAAAGGGCCCCGAGGGCAATGAGCAGTTCTTC.

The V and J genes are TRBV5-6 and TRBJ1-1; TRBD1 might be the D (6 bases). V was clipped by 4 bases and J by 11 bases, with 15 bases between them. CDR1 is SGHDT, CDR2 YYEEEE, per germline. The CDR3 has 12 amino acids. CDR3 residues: CASSLRGPVAFF. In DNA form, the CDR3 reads TGTGCCAGCAGCCTCAGGGGCCCGGTGGCTTTCTTT.

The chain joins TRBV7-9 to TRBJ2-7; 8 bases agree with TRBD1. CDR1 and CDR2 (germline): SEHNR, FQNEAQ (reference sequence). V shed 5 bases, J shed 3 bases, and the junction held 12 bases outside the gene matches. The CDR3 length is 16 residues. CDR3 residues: CASSPGETGEVYEQYF. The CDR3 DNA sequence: TGTGCCAGCAGCCCCGGAGAGACAGGGGAGGTCTACGAGCAGTACTTC.

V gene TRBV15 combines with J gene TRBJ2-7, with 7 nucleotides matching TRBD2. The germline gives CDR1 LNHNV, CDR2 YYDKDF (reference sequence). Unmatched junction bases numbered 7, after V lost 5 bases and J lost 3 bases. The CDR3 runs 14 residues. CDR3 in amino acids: CATSPGLGFYEQYF. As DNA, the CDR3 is TGTGCCACCAGCCCCGGACTAGGGTTCTACGAGCAGTACTTC. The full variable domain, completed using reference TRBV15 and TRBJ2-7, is DAMVIQNPRYQVTQFGKPVTLSCSQTLNHNVMYWYQQKSSQAPKLLFHYYDKDFNNEADTPDNFQSRRPNTSFCFLDIRSPGLGDTAMYLCATSPGLGFYEQYFGPGTRLTVT.

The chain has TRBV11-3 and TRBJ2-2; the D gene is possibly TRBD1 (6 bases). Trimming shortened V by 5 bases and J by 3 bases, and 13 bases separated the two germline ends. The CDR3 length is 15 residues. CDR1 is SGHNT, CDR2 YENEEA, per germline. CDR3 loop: CASSPQGLDTGELFF. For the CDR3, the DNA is TGTGCCAGCAGCCCCCAGGGGTTGGACACCGGGGAGCTGTTTTTT.

CDR3 protein: CAQRLNTEAFF. The CDR3 region has the DNA TGTGCCCAGCGGCTCAACACTGAAGCTTTCTTT. This chain connects TRBV7-9 to TRBJ1-1; no definite D call. CDR1 is SEHNR, CDR2 FQNEAQ, per germline (reference sequence). The V gene lost 11 bases and the J gene lost 2 bases, with 9 bases spanning the gap. The CDR3 loop spans 11 amino acids.

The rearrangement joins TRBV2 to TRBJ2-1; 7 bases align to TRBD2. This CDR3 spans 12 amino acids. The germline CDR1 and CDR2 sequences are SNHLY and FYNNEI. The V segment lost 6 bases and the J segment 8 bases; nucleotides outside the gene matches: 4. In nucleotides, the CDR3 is TGTGCCAGCAGGCGGGGAGGGGATGAGCAGTTCTTC. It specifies CASRRGGDEQFF.